A single sample is the source of the 9 T cell receptor beta chains below, sequenced in a study of shared clonotypes between healthy human individuals. Clones were sequenced by immunoSEQ multiplex PCR, and TCRdb holds only the in-frame ones, with some missing. The table includes some 500,000 clones, around 77% detected once. Source material: PBMCs. The receptors shown here come from a woman aged 40 to 55 in good health. Some clones in this sample may be carry-over from other donors' samples.

This chain connects TRBV19 to TRBJ2-6; D remains ambiguous. V lost 7 bases and J 2 bases, leaving 9 bases between the germline ends. The CDR3 loop spans 14 amino acids. The germline V gene has CDR1 LNHDA and CDR2 SQIVND (reference sequence). The CDR3 spells CASTTRTGANVLTF. The DNA of the CDR3 is TGTGCCAGTACTACCCGGACTGGGGCCAACGTCCTGACTTTC.

Points on this clone: A read error likely explains this, since a far larger clone differs by one base. The chain has TRBV9 and TRBJ2-7; D is unclear. The CDR3 contains 13 residues. Germline values: CDR1 SGDLS, CDR2 YYNGEE. This CDR3 is CASSVGEPNEQHF. The CDR3, as DNA: TGTGCCAGCAGCGTAGGGGAACCCAACGAGCAGCACTTC.

A note on this clone: It is likely a read error: a sequence one base away is far more abundant. V gene TRBV30 combines with J gene TRBJ2-7; 7 bases are shared with TRBD1. The germline V gene encodes CDR1 GTSNPN and CDR2 SVGIG (reference sequence). The CDR3 length is 15 residues. V trimming: 6 bases; J trimming: 6 bases; junction bases outside the gene matches: 17. DNA for the CDR3: TGTGCCTGCGACAAACCTAACAGGGGTACCCGCGAGCAGTACTTC. Its protein is CACDKPNRGTREQYF.

The rearrangement uses TRBV6-6 and TRBJ2-7, with D uncertain. In germline, CDR1 is MNHNY, CDR2 SVGAGI (reference sequence). The CDR3 extends over 13 amino acids. The V end lost 2 bases, the J end lost 4 bases, and 9 bases lay between the germline ends. CDR3 loop: CASSYQSQYEQYF. CDR3 bases: TGTGCCAGCAGTTACCAGAGTCAGTACGAGCAGTACTTC.

The CDR3 spells CASRPTGFGSSGNTIYF. The CDR3 coding sequence is TGTGCCAGCAGACCTACAGGGTTCGGGTCCTCTGGAAACACCATATATTTT. The V call is TRBV7-9, the J call TRBJ1-3; D might be TRBD1 (6 bases). V shed 6 bases and J shed 0 bases, with 18 bases lying between them. The CDR3 runs 17 residues. Germline V lookup: CDR1 SEHNR, CDR2 FQNEAQ (reference sequence). Complete variable domain (other parts from reference TRBV7-9 and TRBJ1-3): DTGVSQNPRHKITKRGQNVTFRCDPISEHNRLYWYRQTLGQGPEFLTYFQNEAQLEKSRLLSDRFSAERPKGSFSTLEIQRTEQGDSAMYLCASRPTGFGSSGNTIYFGEGSWLTVV.

This clone was found many times. The junction differs from germline at one of its ends, possibly a read error. The V and J genes are TRBV7-7 and TRBJ2-5, with D perhaps TRBD1 or TRBD2 (5 bases each). The CDR3 length is 14 residues. CDR1 SSHAT and CDR2 FNYEAQ come from the germline V gene (reference sequence). The CDR3 DNA reads as TGTGCTAGCAGCCCCGTTGGGGGAGAAGAGACCCAGTACTTC. Protein sequence: CASSPVGGEETQYF. Combining the CDR3 with reference TRBV7-7 and TRBJ2-5 gives the whole variable domain GAGVSQSPRYKVTKRGQDVTLRCDPISSHATLYWYQQALGQGPEFLTYFNYEAQPDKSGLPSDRFSAERPEGSISTLTIQRTEQRDSAMYRCASSPVGGEETQYFGPGTRLLVL.

This chain links TRBV18 with TRBJ1-2; no firm D call. Germline V gives CDR1 KGHSH, CDR2 LQKENI. V was trimmed by 2 bases and J by 4 bases, leaving 14 bases between them. The CDR3 covers 15 residues. The CDR3 nucleotides read TGTGCCAGCTCACCAGAGCAGGCCGCTGGCTATGGCTACACCTTC. This translates into CASSPEQAAGYGYTF.

The genes are TRBV5-1 and TRBJ2-5; 8 bases align to TRBD2. V shed 0 bases, J shed 5 bases, and the junction held 6 bases outside the gene matches. The CDR3 length is 15 residues. Germline CDR1 and CDR2: SGHRS and YFSETQ. CDR3 sequence: CASSLAAGVRETQYF. As DNA, the CDR3 is TGCGCCAGCAGCTTGGCAGCGGGAGTCCGTGAGACCCAGTACTTC.

The chain couples TRBV18 to TRBJ2-7; no firm D call. Germline assignment: CDR1 KGHSH and CDR2 LQKENI. Between the trimmed V and J ends, which lost 5 bases and 3 bases, there was a span of 17 bases. The CDR3 sequence is 15 residues long. The CDR3 DNA reads TGTGCCAGCTCAGCAAACGTCGGGTTCAACTACGAGCAGTACTTC. This sequence encodes CASSANVGFNYEQYF.